This T cell receptor (beta chain) was found in a study of blood T cell repertoires in COVID-19. This clone was detected once. This table comes from immunoSEQ multiplex PCR, and its TCRdb copy is limited to in-frame clones, with some not included. The sample has nearly 350,000 clones, 88% seen once. The sample was peripheral blood. This sequence was found in a woman in her seventies with COVID-19, enrolled during active disease.

The CDR3 region is CASSPSGGAPLQQYF. CDR3 in DNA: TGTGCCAGCAGTCCTAGCGGGGGGGCCCCCCTCCAGCAGTACTTC. The J gene is TRBJ2-7, the V gene TRBV28, with 12 bases matching TRBD2. Per germline, CDR1 MDHEN and CDR2 SYDVKM. The CDR3 runs to 15 residues. The ends lost 5 bases at V and 8 bases at J; junction bases unmatched: 10.